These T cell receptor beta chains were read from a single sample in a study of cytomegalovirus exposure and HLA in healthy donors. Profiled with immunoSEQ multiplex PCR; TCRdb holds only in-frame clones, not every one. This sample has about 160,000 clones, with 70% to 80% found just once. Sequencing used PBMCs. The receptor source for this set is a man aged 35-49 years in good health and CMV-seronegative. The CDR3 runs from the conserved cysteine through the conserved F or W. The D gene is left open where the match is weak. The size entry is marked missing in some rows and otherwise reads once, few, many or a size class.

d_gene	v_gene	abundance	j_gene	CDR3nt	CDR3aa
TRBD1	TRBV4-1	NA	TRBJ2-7	TGCGCCAGCAGCCAACGAGGGGGCGGCGAGCAGTACTTC	CASSQRGGGEQYF
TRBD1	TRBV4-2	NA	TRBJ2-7	TGTGCCAGCAGCCAAGAGAAGGACAGGGGTTACGAGCAGTACTTC	CASSQEKDRGYEQYF
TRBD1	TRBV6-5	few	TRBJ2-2	TGTGCCAGCAGATGGACAGGAGGAACCGGGGAGCTGTTTTTT	CASRWTGGTGELFF
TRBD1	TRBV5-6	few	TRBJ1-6	TGTGCCAGCAGCTTGACAGGGGGCGCCTCCTATAATTCACCCCTCCACTTT	CASSLTGGASYNSPLHF
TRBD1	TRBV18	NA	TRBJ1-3	TGTGCCAGCTCACCATGGGCACGACAGGGATCCGGAAACACCATATATTTT	CASSPWARQGSGNTIYF
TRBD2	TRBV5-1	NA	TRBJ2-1	TGCGCCAGCAGCTTGGGGGCAGCGGGGATATACAATGAGCAGTTCTTC	CASSLGAAGIYNEQFF
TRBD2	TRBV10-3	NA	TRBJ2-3	TGTGCCATCAGGGGGGTCAGGGAGGGGACAGATACGCAGTATTTT	CAIRGVREGTDTQYF
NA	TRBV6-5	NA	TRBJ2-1	TGTGCCAGCAGTTACCTAGGTCTCTTCAATGAGCAGTTCTTC	CASSYLGLFNEQFF
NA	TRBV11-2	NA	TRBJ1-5	TGTGCCAGCAGCTTAGCTGAGAATCAGCCCCAGCATTTT	CASSLAENQPQHF
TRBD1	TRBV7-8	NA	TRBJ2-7	TGTGCCAGCAGCGACAGGGTGGGCGAGCAGTACTTC	CASSDRVGEQYF
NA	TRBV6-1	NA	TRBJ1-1	TGTGCCAGCAGTGTCCCAGGGATGAACACTGAAGCTTTCTTT	CASSVPGMNTEAFF
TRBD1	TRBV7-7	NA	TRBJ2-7	TGTGCTAGCAGCCCACGGACAGGGGGACTGATCGAGCAGTACTTC	CASSPRTGGLIEQYF
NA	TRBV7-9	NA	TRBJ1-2	TGTGCCAGCAGCTGGGGGGGTGGCTACACCTTC	CASSWGGGYTF
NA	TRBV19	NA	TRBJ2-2	TGTGCCAGTATGGAAAGGGGCAGCACCGGGGAGCTGTTTTTT	CASMERGSTGELFF
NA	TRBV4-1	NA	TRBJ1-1	TGCGCCAGCCGTTCCTACGTGAACACTGAAGCTTTCTTT	CASRSYVNTEAFF
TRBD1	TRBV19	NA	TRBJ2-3	TGTGCCAGTAGTACCCTCGGACAGGGGAGAGGGACTACGCAGTATTTT	CASSTLGQGRGTTQYF
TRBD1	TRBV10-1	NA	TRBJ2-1	TGCGCCAGCAGTTCAACTACCGGGACAGGGATGAGTGAGCAGTTCTTC	CASSSTTGTGMSEQFF
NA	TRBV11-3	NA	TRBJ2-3	TGTGCCAGCAGCTTAGCGGGGGGCCCGGATACGCAGTATTTT	CASSLAGGPDTQYF
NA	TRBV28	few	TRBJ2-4	TGTGCCAGCAGTTTAGGGCCAGGGCTTACCAAAAACATTCAGTACTTC	CASSLGPGLTKNIQYF
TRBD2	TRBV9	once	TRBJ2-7	TGTGCCAGCAGCGTAAGCGGGGACCTTTACGAGCAGTACTTC	CASSVSGDLYEQYF
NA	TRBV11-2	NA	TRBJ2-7	TGTGCCAGCAGCTTAGAGGGTCGGGGATACGAGCAGTACTTC	CASSLEGRGYEQYF
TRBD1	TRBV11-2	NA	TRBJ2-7	TGTGCCAGCACCGTAGGGACAGGGGCCTACGAGCAGTACTTC	CASTVGTGAYEQYF
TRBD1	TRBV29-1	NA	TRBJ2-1	TGCAGCGACACACCGGGACAGAGATACAATGAGCAGTTCTTC	CSDTPGQRYNEQFF
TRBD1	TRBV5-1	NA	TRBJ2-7	TGCGCCAGCAGCCCCGGGACAGGGTCCTACGAGCAGTACTTC	CASSPGTGSYEQYF
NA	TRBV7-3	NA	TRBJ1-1	TGTGCCAGCAGCTTAGGGGCAGGGCGAGACACTGAAGCTTTCTTT	CASSLGAGRDTEAFF
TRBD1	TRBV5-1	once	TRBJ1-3	TGCGCCAGCACCCCGGACAGGGAGGGAAACACCATATATTTT	CASTPDREGNTIYF
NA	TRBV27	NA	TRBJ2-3	TGTGCCAGCAGAAGGGACACTTACACAGATACGCAGTATTTT	CASRRDTYTDTQYF
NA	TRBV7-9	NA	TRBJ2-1	TGTGCCAGCAGCGAAACGGAGGGATGGAACAATGAGCAGTTCTTC	CASSETEGWNNEQFF
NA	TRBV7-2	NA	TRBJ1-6	TGTGCCAGCAGCCGGGACACGGACTCACCCCTCCACTTT	CASSRDTDSPLHF
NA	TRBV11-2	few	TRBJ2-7	TGTGCCAGCAGCTTGTCGGGGGAGGTCACCTACGAGCAGTACTTC	CASSLSGEVTYEQYF
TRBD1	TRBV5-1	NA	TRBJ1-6	TGCGCCAGCAGCTTTGACGGACAGGGAACGGGATCACCCCTCCACTTT	CASSFDGQGTGSPLHF
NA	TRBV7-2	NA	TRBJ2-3	TGTGCCAGCAGCTTAATACCGGGCACAGATACGCAGTATTTT	CASSLIPGTDTQYF
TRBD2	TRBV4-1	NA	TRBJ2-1	TGCGCCAGCAGCCAAGATGGGACTAGCGTTTATGAGCAGTTCTTC	CASSQDGTSVYEQFF
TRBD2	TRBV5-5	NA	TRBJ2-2	TGTGCCAGCAGCCTAAGCGGGGGGCTGGGCACCGGGGAGCTGTTTTTT	CASSLSGGLGTGELFF
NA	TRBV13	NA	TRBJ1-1	TGTGCCAGCAGCCTCCGACAGCTCATGAACACTGAAGCTTTCTTT	CASSLRQLMNTEAFF
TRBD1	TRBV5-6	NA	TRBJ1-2	TGTGCCAGCAAAATGACAGGGGCCTATGGCTACACCTTC	CASKMTGAYGYTF
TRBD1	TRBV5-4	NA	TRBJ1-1	TGTGCCAGCAGCTCCGGGACAGGCCAAGCTTTCTTT	CASSSGTGQAFF
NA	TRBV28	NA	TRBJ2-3	TGTGCCAGCAGTTTCCTTAGTGGCACAGATACGCAGTATTTT	CASSFLSGTDTQYF
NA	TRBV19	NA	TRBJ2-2	TGTGCCAGTAGTATAGGGGGCCTGGGGACCGGGGAGCTGTTTTTT	CASSIGGLGTGELFF
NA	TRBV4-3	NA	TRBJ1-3	TGCGCCAGCAGCCAAGACCTAGTCGGGGTTGGAAACACCATATATTTT	CASSQDLVGVGNTIYF
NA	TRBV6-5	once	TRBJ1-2	TGTGCCAGCAGTTACTCCGATCATGGCGGGCGAGGCTACACCTTC	CASSYSDHGGRGYTF
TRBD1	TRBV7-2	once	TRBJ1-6	TGTGCCAGCAGCCCCGGGACAGGGAGTTTTTGGGACTATAATTCACCCCTCCACTTT	CASSPGTGSFWDYNSPLHF
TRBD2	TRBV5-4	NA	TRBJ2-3	TGTGCCAGCAGCCCGGGGGGGGGAATAGGAGATACGCAGTATTTT	CASSPGGGIGDTQYF
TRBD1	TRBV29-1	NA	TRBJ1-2	TGCAGCGTTGAAAACAGGGGGCTGAGTGGCTACACCTTC	CSVENRGLSGYTF
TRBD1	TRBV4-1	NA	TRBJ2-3	TGCGCCAGCAGCCAAGATCAGACAGGGGTAAAAGATACGCAGTATTTT	CASSQDQTGVKDTQYF
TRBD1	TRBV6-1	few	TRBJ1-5	TGTGCCAGCAGCCTGGACAGGGGTGGGCCCCAGCATTTT	CASSLDRGGPQHF
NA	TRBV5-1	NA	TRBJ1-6	TGCGCCAGCAGCTTGGATGAGGTGCGGATATCACCCCTCCACTTT	CASSLDEVRISPLHF
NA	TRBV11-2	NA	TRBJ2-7	TGTGCCAGCAGCTTAGCAGGGTACGAGCAGTACTTC	CASSLAGYEQYF
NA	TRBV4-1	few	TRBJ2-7	TGCGCCAGCAGCCACGGGGGACAGACTTACGAGCAGTACTTC	CASSHGGQTYEQYF